The rows below give T cell receptor beta chains drawn from one sample of a study of shared clonotypes between healthy human individuals. TCRdb's copy holds only in-frame clones and misses some; the assay was immunoSEQ multiplex PCR. The repertoire holds 450,000 to 500,000 clones, with 65% to 80% as singletons. Material for sequencing was PBMCs. All receptors come from a woman aged 40-49 years in good health. Some clones in this sample may be carry-over from other donors' samples. The CDR3 runs from the conserved cysteine through the conserved F or W. A D gene is named only where the DNA matches it firmly. Clone size, where shown, is once, few, many, or a class for clones that have expanded.

>TRBJ1-1|few|.|15|TRBV28
CASSSRSWAGTEAFF
TGTGCCAGCAGTTCCAGATCCTGGGCGGGCACTGAAGCTTTCTTT
>TRBJ1-2|.|.|12|TRBV11-3
CASSLSGYGYTF
TGTGCCAGCAGCCTCTCGGGGTATGGCTACACCTTC
>TRBJ2-3|.|.|12|TRBV10-3
CAISELLATQYF
TGTGCCATCAGTGAGTTACTAGCTACGCAGTATTTT
>TRBJ2-7|.|.|12|TRBV5-5
CASSVTGYEQYF
TGTGCCAGCAGCGTTACAGGCTACGAGCAGTACTTC
>TRBJ1-5|.|.|13|TRBV28
CASSLLGDQPQHF
TGTGCCAGCAGTCTTTTGGGAGATCAGCCCCAGCATTTT
>TRBJ2-7|few|TRBD2|18|TRBV30
CAWSVRSMWTSETYEQYF
TGTGCCTGGAGTGTACGATCTATGTGGACTAGCGAGACCTACGAGCAGTACTTC
>TRBJ1-2|.|.|14|TRBV5-6
CASSHYSQDYGYTF
TGTGCCAGCAGTCACTATAGTCAGGACTATGGCTACACCTTC
>TRBJ2-4|.|.|13|TRBV7-2
CAITRENQNIQYF
TGTGCCATTACCCGGGAGAACCAAAACATTCAGTACTTC
>TRBJ1-3|.|.|16|TRBV7-9
CASSLLAGRTGNTIYF
TGTGCCAGCAGCTTACTTGCCGGGCGGACTGGAAACACCATATATTTT
>TRBJ2-3|.|.|17|TRBV15
CATSSYTGGAYTDTQYF
TGTGCCACCAGCTCATACACTGGGGGGGCCTACACAGATACGCAGTATTTT
>TRBJ1-4|.|.|17|TRBV18
CASSPLREVSGHEKLFF
TGTGCCAGCTCACCACTTAGGGAGGTATCCGGGCATGAAAAACTGTTTTTT
>TRBJ1-1|.|.|13|TRBV7-9
CASSLSGATEAFF
TGTGCCAGCAGCTTATCCGGGGCGACTGAAGCTTTCTTT
>TRBJ2-7|.|TRBD1|15|TRBV23-1
CASSHAYRGCDEQYF
TGCGCCAGCAGTCACGCATACAGGGGTTGCGACGAGCAGTACTTC
>TRBJ2-1|.|TRBD1|15|TRBV6-4
CASSDSSGGGNEQFF
TGTGCCAGCAGTGACTCTTCAGGGGGTGGGAATGAGCAGTTCTTC
>TRBJ2-2|.|.|16|TRBV6-1
CASSGPSSGSAGKLFF
TGTGCCAGCAGTGGCCCCTCGTCGGGTAGCGCCGGAAAGCTGTTTTTT
>TRBJ2-5|.|.|18|TRBV6-1
CASSERAAEVGSRETQYF
TGTGCCAGCAGTGAACGGGCGGCAGAGGTAGGATCAAGAGAGACCCAGTACTTC
>TRBJ2-5|.|.|12|TRBV29-1
CSVRTVGETQYF
TGCAGCGTCAGGACAGTAGGGGAGACCCAGTACTTC
>TRBJ2-3|.|.|13|TRBV6-7
CASSHFTTDTQYF
TGTGCCAGCAGTCACTTCACGACAGATACGCAGTATTTT